The following is a TCR beta chain sequence with its context. Its antigen is currently unknown. This sample was taken from a study of vaccination and CD4 T cells after COVID-19. J was trimmed by 4 bases and V by 1 base; bases with no gene match: 9. The germline CDR1 and CDR2 sequences are DFQATT and SNEGSKA (reference sequence). The CDR3 loop spans 16 amino acids. Oncomine TCR Beta short-read sequencing was applied to DNA from cultured CD4+ T cells. TCRdb reprocessed the PCR reads via MiXCR and lists one record per CDR3 protein. Of 16,000 or so distinct CDR3 sequences in the sample, 52% are singletons; the top ten hold roughly 3.7%. Treatment defined: approximately nine-day PBMC culture with coronavirus spike peptide pools or control peptides (ViraFEST assay).

The sequence came from a human donor who had recovered from COVID-19. The material sequenced was CD4+ T cells from blood, cultured in vitro, taken before SARS-CoV-2 vaccination. The rearrangement links TRBV20-1 to TRBJ1-1; 10 bases are a match to TRBD1. The chain's CDR3 is CSARGQGDRGRTEAFF. The DNA for the CDR3 is TGCAGTGCTAGAGGCCAGGGGGACAGGGGACGCACTGAAGCTTTCTTT.